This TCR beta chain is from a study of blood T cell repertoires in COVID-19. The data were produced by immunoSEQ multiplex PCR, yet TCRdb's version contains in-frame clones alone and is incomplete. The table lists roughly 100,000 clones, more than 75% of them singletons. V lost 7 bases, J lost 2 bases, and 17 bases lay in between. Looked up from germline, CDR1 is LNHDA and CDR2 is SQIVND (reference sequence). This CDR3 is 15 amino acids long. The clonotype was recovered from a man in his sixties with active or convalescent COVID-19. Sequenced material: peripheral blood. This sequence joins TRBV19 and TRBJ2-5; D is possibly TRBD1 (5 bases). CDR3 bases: TGTGCCAGTACCAGCAGGGTATTAGCACAAGAGACCCAGTACTTC. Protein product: CASTSRVLAQETQYF.